These 12 T cell receptor beta chains came from one sample sequenced in a study of spatial heterogeneity in lung cancer. Study-wide results and limits: In tumors, expanded intratumoral alpha and beta TCR counts tracked mutation counts.

Time point described: sample taken at primary tumor resection. No antigens are known for them. TCRdb analysed the 5' RACE reads with MiXCR anew, one entry per CDR3 protein. Of about 1,500 distinct CDR3 sequences listed, under 5.5% are singletons. Source: lung tumor tissue, taken at surgery. The receptors derive from a male donor with early-stage non-small cell lung cancer.

This clonotype was counted only a few times. This chain links TRBV2 with TRBJ2-5; D is tentatively TRBD1 or TRBD2 (5 bases each). V dropped 7 bases and J dropped 5 bases, with 17 bases sitting between them. The CDR3 runs 14 residues. Germline lookup yields CDR1 SNHLY and CDR2 FYNNEI. This chain's CDR3 is CASKPGPDFETQYF. The CDR3 bases are TGTGCCAGCAAGCCGGGACCGGATTTCGAGACCCAGTACTTC.

In this sample, this clonotype is medium-sized. V usage is TRBV2 and J usage is TRBJ2-3; TRBD2 aligns across 16 bases. The CDR3 is made up of 17 amino acids. Germline loops: CDR1 SNHLY, CDR2 FYNNEI. V dropped 6 bases and J dropped 4; count of bases not matched to a gene: 7. This chain's CDR3 is CASSGTSGGAGADTQYF. DNA of the CDR3: TGTGCCAGCAGCGGGACTAGCGGGGGGGCCGGGGCAGATACGCAGTATTTT.

This clonotype counts as medium-sized. The V and J genes are TRBV9 and TRBJ2-1, with 7 bases fitting TRBD2. CDR1 SGDLS and CDR2 YYNGEE come from the germline V gene. The V gene end was trimmed by 0 bases and the J gene end by 4 bases; junction bases not matched to a gene: 7. The CDR3 runs 16 residues. The DNA of the CDR3 is TGTGCCAGCAGCGTAGGACTAAGCGGGGCTTACAATGAGCAGTTCTTC. Translation gives CASSVGLSGAYNEQFF. Supplemented by reference TRBV9 and TRBJ2-1, the full variable domain reads DSGVTQTPKHLITATGQRVTLRCSPRSGDLSVYWYQQSLDQGLQFLIQYYNGEERAKGNILERFSAQQFPDLHSELNLSSLELGDSALYFCASSVGLSGAYNEQFFGPGTRLTVL.

By proportion, this clonotype is medium-sized. The rearrangement links TRBV7-9 to TRBJ2-2; TRBD1 matches 7 bases. CDR1 is SEHNR and CDR2 is FQNEAQ in the germline V gene (reference sequence). The V gene end was trimmed by 2 bases and the J gene end by 6 bases; junction bases not matched to a gene: 3. There are 14 residues in the CDR3. CDR3 loop: CASSLRQGSGELFF. The CDR3 DNA sequence: TGTGCCAGCAGCTTACGACAGGGTTCCGGGGAGCTGTTTTTT.

This clonotype is deemed medium-sized. The CDR3 DNA reads as TGTGCCAGCAGTTTTGGGACAGGGGGGCCCTATGGCTACACCTTC. Translation: CASSFGTGGPYGYTF. This rearrangement joins TRBV12-3 or TRBV12-4 to TRBJ1-2, with 11 bases aligning to TRBD1. The CDR3 has 15 amino acids. Germline trimming cut 3 bases from V and 4 bases from J; bases unmatched to any gene: 4.

This clonotype is termed medium-sized. The chain links TRBV27 to TRBJ2-1; D is perhaps TRBD2 (5 bases). Germline CDR1 and CDR2: MNHEY and SMNVEV (reference sequence). CDR3 size: 16 residues. Trimming stripped 6 bases from V and 4 bases from J, with 19 bases between. CDR3 nucleotide sequence: TGTGCCAGCAGCCGGGCCCGGGATACTAAATACAATGAGCAGTTCTTC. This gives the protein CASSRARDTKYNEQFF.

In its sample, this clonotype is medium-sized. This chain links TRBV7-8 with TRBJ1-5; no definite D call. Germline V gene lookup returns CDR1 SGHVS and CDR2 FQNEAQ. V lost 0 bases to trimming and J lost 1 base, with 7 bases between them. The CDR3 is 15 amino acids. DNA for the CDR3: TGTGCCAGCAGCTTAGCGGAGGGAAGCAATCAGCCCCAGCATTTT. Its protein is CASSLAEGSNQPQHF.

This clonotype was recorded at least ten times. For the CDR3, the DNA is TGCGCCAGCAGCCAAGATTCGCCCTTAAGACCGGACAGGCGGGTGCGGGAGCAGTACTTC. This gives the protein CASSQDSPLRPDRRVREQYF. This chain connects TRBV4-1 to TRBJ2-7, with 7 bases matching TRBD1. Per germline, CDR1 MGHRA and CDR2 YSYEKL. The CDR3 spans 20 residues. Unmatched junction bases numbered 24, after V lost 0 bases and J lost 7 bases.

This clonotype was found many times. This rearrangement joins TRBV7-2 to TRBJ2-2; D call uncertain. V was shortened by 3 bases and J by 5 bases, with 4 bases between the two germline ends. CDR1 and CDR2 (germline): SGHTA, FQGNSA. The CDR3 sequence is 12 residues long. CDR3 region: CASSFMTGELFF. The CDR3, as DNA: TGTGCCAGCAGCTTTATGACCGGGGAGCTGTTTTTT.

In its sample, this clonotype is medium-sized. The J gene is TRBJ2-3, the V gene TRBV30; unclear D gene. Germline CDR1 GTSNPN, CDR2 SVGIG (reference sequence). The CDR3 sequence is 16 residues long. With 0 bases removed from V and 1 base from J, the gap between germline ends came to 14 bases. The CDR3 is CAWSVERRGGTDTQYF. The CDR3 nucleotides read TGTGCCTGGAGTGTAGAAAGGCGTGGGGGCACAGATACGCAGTATTTT. The whole variable domain, remainder taken from reference TRBV30 and TRBJ2-3, is SQTIHQWPATLVQPVGSPLSLECTVEGTSNPNLYWYRQAAGRGLQLLFYSVGIGQISSEVPQNLSASRPQDRQFILSSKKLLLSDSGFYLCAWSVERRGGTDTQYFGPGTRLTVL.

By share, this clonotype ranks as medium-sized. This chain links TRBV20-1 with TRBJ1-2; unclear D gene. CDR1 and CDR2 from the germline V gene are DFQATT and SNEGSKA (reference sequence). The CDR3 contains 14 residues. Trimming removed 0 bases from V and 6 bases from J, with 14 bases in between. In nucleotides, the CDR3 is TGCAGTGCTAGAGATCCCGCGGGAAGTCATGGCTACACCTTC. This codes for CSARDPAGSHGYTF.

By its share, this clonotype is medium-sized (0.01 to 0.1%). The chain joins TRBV7-7 to TRBJ2-1; D assignment may be TRBD1 or TRBD2 (5 bases each). The CDR3 is made up of 15 amino acids. The ends were cut back, 5 bases at V and 4 bases at J, with 15 bases in the middle. Germline V gene data show CDR1 as SSHAT and CDR2 as FNYEAQ (reference sequence). The CDR3 sequence: CASSESEGIYNEQFF. DNA of the CDR3: TGTGCCAGCAGCGAATCCGAGGGGATATACAATGAGCAGTTCTTC.